The clone carrying this T cell receptor beta chain was counted a few times. Antigen unknown. V trimming: 1 base; J trimming: 0 bases; junction bases outside the gene matches: 0. Germline V gene sequence: CDR1 LGHNA, CDR2 YSLEER. The CDR3 has 15 amino acids. The primer mix had 60 Vbeta and 13 Jbeta primers. Assay: immunoSEQ multiplex PCR; the TCRdb copy retains only in-frame clones and omits some. This sample yields about 200,000 clones, of which about three quarters are seen a single time; over 2% belongs to the top ten. The data belong to a study of cytomegalovirus exposure and HLA in healthy donors. Study-wide points: Per a prior analysis, the majority of TCR beta V segments were productive roughly 87% or roughly 30% of the time.

The chain employs TRBV4-3 and TRBJ2-3, with 8 bases aligning to TRBD2. Material for sequencing was PBMCs. This sequence was found in a woman aged 25-40 years in good health and CMV-seropositive. CDR3 coding DNA: TGCGCCAGCAGCCAAGGACTAGCGAGCACAGATACGCAGTATTTT. Protein: CASSQGLASTDTQYF.